These 10 T cell receptor beta chains were sequenced from one sample in a study of blood T cell repertoires in COVID-19 (TCRdb year 2020). Receptor libraries were prepared by the immunoSEQ multiplex PCR assay. TCRdb's version of the immuneACCESS table is confined to in-frame rearrangements and falls short of the full clone set. An unresolved V gene accounts for under half of the shortfall where checked; the remainder is of unknown origin. The sample includes tens of thousands of clones, with over 80% observed a single time. The ten largest make up approximately 10% of the sample. Sample: peripheral blood. The receptor source for this set is a man aged 30-40 years with COVID-19, enrolled during active disease.

The gene calls are TRBV30 and TRBJ1-3; TRBD1 matches at 7 bases. The CDR3 sequence is 14 residues long. Per germline, CDR1 GTSNPN and CDR2 SVGIG (reference sequence). The V and J ends lost 2 bases and 1 base, in that order; junction bases with no gene match: 2. CDR3 nucleotides: TGTGCCTGGAGTAAACAGGGGTCTGGAAACACCATATATTTT. Protein sequence: CAWSKQGSGNTIYF.

The rearrangement uses TRBV18 and TRBJ2-2; weak D call: TRBD1 (6 bases). Per germline, CDR1 KGHSH and CDR2 LQKENI. The CDR3 loop spans 15 amino acids. V lost 4 bases, J lost 0 bases, and 9 bases lay in between. DNA of the CDR3: TGTGCCAGCTCACGACAGGTCCCGAACACCGGGGAGCTGTTTTTT. Amino acid sequence: CASSRQVPNTGELFF.

The V call is TRBV28, the J call TRBJ2-7; TRBD1 agrees at 7 bases. This CDR3 is built from 14 residues. V lost 2 bases to trimming and J lost 5 bases; unmatched junction nucleotides: 6. From germline, CDR1 is MDHEN and CDR2 SYDVKM. The CDR3 region has the DNA TGTGCCAGCAGTTTAAGGACAGGAGGAAACGAGCAGTACTTC. Amino acid sequence: CASSLRTGGNEQYF.

The chain links TRBV7-9 to TRBJ1-3; D gene uncertain. V shed 5 bases and J shed 1 base, with 9 bases lying between them. Germline loops: CDR1 SEHNR, CDR2 FQNEAQ (reference sequence). The CDR3 contains 14 residues. In nucleotides, the CDR3 is TGTGCCAGCAGCCCCCCGGGTTCTGGAAACACCATATATTTT. Amino acids: CASSPPGSGNTIYF.

This clone was observed a few times. The chain combines TRBV6-5 with TRBJ1-6, with D uncertain. The germline V gene has CDR1 MNHEY and CDR2 SVGAGI. Trimming cost V 8 bases and J 4 bases, with 12 bases left between them. The CDR3 runs 14 residues. The CDR3 here is CASSAGPYNSPLHF. CDR3 coding DNA: TGTGCCAGCTCGGCAGGTCCGTATAATTCACCCCTCCACTTT.

The chain uses TRBV19 and TRBJ2-1, with 10 bases that match TRBD1. The CDR3 sequence is 15 residues long. V trimming: 5 bases; J trimming: 4 bases; junction bases outside the gene matches: 5. The V gene's germline CDR1 is LNHDA and CDR2 SQIVND (reference sequence). CDR3 sequence (DNA): TGTGCCAGTAGTCTCCGGGACAGGGGATACAATGAGCAGTTCTTC. Translation: CASSLRDRGYNEQFF.

The chain is built from TRBV9 and TRBJ1-1; TRBD1 matches at 8 bases. Germline V gene data show CDR1 as SGDLS and CDR2 as YYNGEE. The V segment lost 3 bases and the J segment 5 bases; nucleotides outside the gene matches: 9. The CDR3 contains 15 residues. CDR3 DNA: TGTGCCAGCAGCGCCCGACAGGGGCGGGAGACTGAAGCTTTCTTT. Translated: CASSARQGRETEAFF.

The rearrangement uses TRBV5-1 and TRBJ2-3; 12 positions match TRBD2. The CDR3 spans 16 residues. Trimming removed 4 bases from V and 0 bases from J; junction bases left unmatched: 3. From germline, CDR1 is SGHRS and CDR2 YFSETQ. The CDR3 nucleotides read TGCGCCAGCAGCCTCGGACTAGCGGGGAGCACAGATACGCAGTATTTT. Amino acid sequence: CASSLGLAGSTDTQYF.

The rearrangement joins TRBV2 to TRBJ2-7; no clear D gene. The CDR3 totals 13 residues. V shed 6 bases and J shed 3 bases, with 12 bases lying between them. Germline CDR1 SNHLY, CDR2 FYNNEI. The CDR3 spells CASRPTFNYEQYF. The CDR3 DNA reads TGTGCCAGCAGACCGACATTCAACTACGAGCAGTACTTC. The variable domain in full, with the rest retrieved from reference TRBV2 and TRBJ2-7, is EPEVTQTPSHQVTQMGQEVILRCVPISNHLYFYWYRQILGQKVEFLVSFYNNEISEKSEIFDDQFSVERPDGSNFTLKIRSTKLEDSAMYFCASRPTFNYEQYFGPGTRLTVT.

The chain joins TRBV15 to TRBJ2-2; D may be TRBD2 (5 bases). V shed 5 bases and J shed 5 bases, with 12 bases lying between them. Germline CDR1 and CDR2: LNHNV and YYDKDF (reference sequence). The CDR3 extends over 14 amino acids. In nucleotides, the CDR3 is TGTGCCACCAGCCCCCAGAGGGAAACCGGGGAGCTGTTTTTT. Encoded protein: CATSPQRETGELFF.